This T cell receptor beta chain stems from a study of blood T cell repertoires in COVID-19. The wider study: Sources were T cells, B-cell-depleted T cells, or PBMCs; the material itself was cDNA or gDNA.

The V and J ends lost 7 bases and 4 bases, in that order; junction bases with no gene match: 14. Germline V gives CDR1 MDHEN, CDR2 SYDVKM. This CDR3 spans 16 amino acids. In the original processing: Amplification of reference gene primers was used by the study to estimate nucleated cell counts. Data came from immunoSEQ multiplex PCR; TCRdb stores just in-frame clones and leaves some out. Clonal size and the V and J genes are those of that table, whereas D and trimming came from the DNA. The sample has approximately 50,000 clones; more than 85% are singletons. The source of this sequence is a man between 45 and 60 years old with active COVID-19. The sample taken for sequencing was peripheral blood. The gene calls are TRBV28 and TRBJ2-5; 8 bases are shared with TRBD1. Here the CDR3 reads CASNFAGQGWRETQYF. The CDR3 nucleotides read TGTGCCAGCAATTTCGCCGGACAGGGCTGGAGAGAGACCCAGTACTTC. Complete variable domain (other parts from reference TRBV28 and TRBJ2-5): DVKVTQSSRYLVKRTGEKVFLECVQDMDHENMFWYRQDPGLGLRLIYFSYDVKMKEKGDIPEGYSVSREKKERFSLILESASTNQTSMYLCASNFAGQGWRETQYFGPGTRLLVL.